This T cell receptor (beta chain) was profiled in a study of blood T cell repertoires in COVID-19. In the study overall: Acute-phase and convalescent COVID-19 samples originated in the United States, Italy and Spain. The analysed material was cDNA or gDNA that came from T cells, B-cell-depleted T cells, or PBMCs.

The CDR3 is made up of 16 amino acids. Germline assignment: CDR1 SGDLS and CDR2 YYNGEE. V was cut by 3 bases and J by 6 bases, with 20 bases left in between. How the authors handled the data: Reference gene primers were amplified, and this amplification served to estimate nucleated cell counts. Method: immunoSEQ multiplex PCR; TCRdb's copy keeps in-frame clones and lacks some. V and J calls and clone size come straight from that table; D and trimming were deduced from the DNA. The table shows 52,000 or so clones, with 85% occurring only once. The source of this sequence is a human donor in a cohort sampled during active COVID-19. Sequenced sample: peripheral blood. The V gene is TRBV9, the J gene TRBJ2-3, with D tentatively TRBD1 (5 bases). The chain's CDR3 is CASSATWGPLPDTQYF. In DNA, the CDR3 is TGTGCCAGCAGCGCCACCTGGGGCCCCCTCCCGGATACGCAGTATTTT. The full variable domain, rest sourced from reference TRBV9 and TRBJ2-3, is DSGVTQTPKHLITATGQRVTLRCSPRSGDLSVYWYQQSLDQGLQFLIQYYNGEERAKGNILERFSAQQFPDLHSELNLSSLELGDSALYFCASSATWGPLPDTQYFGPGTRLTVL.